A single sample gave rise to the 21 T cell receptor beta chains below, sequenced in a study of OX40 agonist ivuxolimab in advanced cancers. TCRdb keeps only in-frame clones here, not all; method: immunoSEQ multiplex PCR. The sample shows 30,000 to 40,000 clones, more than 75% of them seen only once. The specimen was CD4+ or CD8+ T cells sorted from blood, collected in a trial of the OX40 agonist ivuxolimab. The receptors shown here come from an adult with an advanced solid tumor such as melanoma, head and neck, liver or kidney cancer.

The rearrangement uses TRBV28 and TRBJ2-1; D perhaps matches TRBD2 (7 bases). The CDR3 runs 18 residues. The germline gives CDR1 MDHEN, CDR2 SYDVKM. V lost 8 bases, J lost 0 bases, and 23 bases lay in between. CDR3 DNA sequence: TGTGCCAGCCTCCCGTGGGGGGGGGCGGGGCACTCCTACAATGAGCAGTTCTTC. It specifies CASLPWGGAGHSYNEQFF.

The rearrangement joins TRBV6-5 to TRBJ1-1, with D maybe TRBD1 (6 bases). The V gene's germline CDR1 is MNHEY and CDR2 SVGAGI. Trimming removed 0 bases at V and 7 bases at J, with 9 bases between. The CDR3 is made up of 13 amino acids. The CDR3 DNA reads as TGTGCCAGCAGTTACTCGACCAGGGGTGAAGCTTTCTTT. Protein product: CASSYSTRGEAFF.

The rearrangement links TRBV7-8 to TRBJ1-1; D is unresolved. The germline V and J ends were trimmed by 1 base and 2 bases, with 5 bases remaining between them. The CDR3 is 13 amino acids. Germline CDR1 and CDR2: SGHVS and FQNEAQ. The CDR3 coding sequence is TGTGCCAGCAGCTTAGGGTCAAACACTGAAGCTTTCTTT. Translated: CASSLGSNTEAFF.

The gene calls are TRBV4-1 and TRBJ2-1, with 9 bases matching TRBD2. Trimming at V came to 3 bases and at J to 0 bases, leaving 9 bases not matched to a gene. Germline V CDR1 and CDR2: MGHRA, YSYEKL. The CDR3 is made up of 18 amino acids. This CDR3 reads CASSQAGGRAISYNEQFF. The CDR3 coding sequence is TGCGCCAGCAGCCAGGCGGGCGGGAGGGCCATCTCCTACAATGAGCAGTTCTTC.

The chain is built from TRBV30 and TRBJ2-2, with no clear D. CDR3 length equals 13 residues. Germline CDR1 GTSNPN, CDR2 SVGIG (reference sequence). Trimming removed 4 bases at V and 6 bases at J, with 12 bases between. The CDR3 here is CAWTRSVPGELFF. CDR3 coding DNA: TGTGCCTGGACCAGGTCGGTGCCCGGGGAGCTGTTTTTT. The full variable domain, rest sourced from reference TRBV30 and TRBJ2-2, is SQTIHQWPATLVQPVGSPLSLECTVEGTSNPNLYWYRQAAGRGLQLLFYSVGIGQISSEVPQNLSASRPQDRQFILSSKKLLLSDSGFYLCAWTRSVPGELFFGEGSRLTVL.

This chain uses TRBV6-1 with TRBJ2-1, with TRBD2 matching 7 bases. The CDR3 loop spans 15 amino acids. V shed 1 base, J shed 8 bases, and the junction held 8 bases outside the gene matches. From germline, CDR1 is MNHNS and CDR2 SASEGT. The CDR3 loop reads CASSEVGLVWDEQFF. DNA of the CDR3: TGTGCCAGCAGTGAAGTAGGACTAGTTTGGGATGAGCAGTTCTTC.

The rearrangement links TRBV6-1 to TRBJ2-3; no clear D gene. The length of the CDR3 is 14 residues. V lost 3 bases and J lost 0, with 7 bases in between. Germline CDR1 reads MNHNS; CDR2 reads SASEGT. The CDR3 DNA follows: TGTGCCAGCAGTGACCTAGGCAGCACAGATACGCAGTATTTT. Translating gives CASSDLGSTDTQYF.

The V gene is TRBV7-9, the J gene TRBJ1-1, with a tentative D call TRBD1 (6 bases). Trimming took 3 bases from V and 5 from J, leaving 13 bases between them. CDR3 length: 14 residues. Germline-derived CDR1 and CDR2 are SEHNR and FQNEAQ (reference sequence). CDR3 protein: CASSLGGRRTEAFF. The CDR3 DNA follows: TGTGCCAGCAGCTTGGGGGGGCGGAGGACTGAAGCTTTCTTT.

The chain couples TRBV15 to TRBJ1-5; D possibly corresponds to TRBD1 (6 bases). The CDR3 has 16 residues. The V gene's germline CDR1 is LNHNV and CDR2 YYDKDF (reference sequence). With 0 bases removed from V and 0 bases from J, the gap between germline ends came to 9 bases. The CDR3 here is CATSRDMGHSNQPQHF. In nucleotides, the CDR3 is TGTGCCACCAGCAGAGATATGGGACATAGCAATCAGCCCCAGCATTTT.

The V call is TRBV7-9, the J call TRBJ1-1; weak D call: TRBD1 (6 bases). V lost 2 bases, J lost 3 bases, and 19 bases lay in between. Germline assignment: CDR1 SEHNR and CDR2 FQNEAQ (reference sequence). The CDR3 is made up of 17 amino acids. The CDR3 region has the DNA TGTGCCAGCAGCTTAAACCCCAGCGAGGGGGGTCACACTGAAGCTTTCTTT. As protein: CASSLNPSEGGHTEAFF.

The chain combines TRBV14 with TRBJ2-3, with 10 bases aligning to TRBD2. The CDR3 runs to 14 residues. Germline trimming cut 3 bases from V and 4 bases from J; bases unmatched to any gene: 1. Germline V gene lookup returns CDR1 SGHDN and CDR2 FVKESK. This CDR3 is CASSQGLAPDTQYF. In DNA, the CDR3 is TGTGCCAGCAGCCAGGGACTAGCGCCAGATACGCAGTATTTT.

The chain uses TRBV28 and TRBJ2-2, with D tentatively TRBD2 (5 bases). The CDR3 spans 16 residues. The V gene's germline CDR1 is MDHEN and CDR2 SYDVKM. With 4 bases removed from V and 3 bases from J, the gap between germline ends came to 15 bases. As DNA, the CDR3 is TGTGCCAGCAGTTACCGGCCGGGGTCTGACACCGGGGAGCTGTTTTTT. It encodes CASSYRPGSDTGELFF.

This clone is classed as medium-sized. The chain employs TRBV7-9 and TRBJ2-1, with 16 bases lining up with TRBD2. Trimming cost V 5 bases and J 7 bases; bases outside gene matches: 11. The CDR3 sequence is 18 residues long. CDR1 is SEHNR, CDR2 FQNEAQ, per germline (reference sequence). The chain's CDR3 is CASSRTGTSGGANNEQFF. CDR3 nucleotide sequence: TGTGCCAGCAGCCGTACCGGGACTAGCGGGGGGGCCAATAATGAGCAGTTCTTC.

The sample holds one count of this clone. The chain carries TRBV15 and TRBJ2-5, with 9 bases aligning to TRBD2. This CDR3 has 16 residues. Germline trimming cut 1 base from V and 5 bases from J; bases unmatched to any gene: 8. Per the germline V gene, CDR1 is LNHNV and CDR2 is YYDKDF (reference sequence). Written as DNA, the CDR3 is TGTGCCACCAGCAGAGGCGGTAGCGGGGGTTTGGAGACCCAGTACTTC. This gives the protein CATSRGGSGGLETQYF.

The rearrangement joins TRBV7-2 to TRBJ1-2; tentative D call: TRBD1 (6 bases). Trimming removed 3 bases from V and 4 bases from J, with 15 bases in between. The CDR3 is 15 amino acids. Germline CDR1 and CDR2: SGHTA and FQGNSA. The CDR3 sequence is CASSFGTGLIYGYTF. The CDR3 nucleotides read TGTGCCAGCAGCTTCGGTACAGGGCTCATCTATGGCTACACCTTC.

The rearrangement joins TRBV4-1 to TRBJ2-7; a weak D match, TRBD1 (7 bases). The CDR3 length is 15 residues. CDR1 is MGHRA, CDR2 YSYEKL, per germline. V lost 4 bases to trimming and J lost 8 bases, with 21 bases between them. The CDR3 DNA is TGCGCCAGCAGCCCAGGGGGGCCGGTTCTGGGACAGCAGTACTTC. It is translated as CASSPGGPVLGQQYF.

The chain is built from TRBV28 and TRBJ2-3, with D unclear. The CDR3 is made up of 14 amino acids. Germline V gives CDR1 MDHEN, CDR2 SYDVKM. Trimming removed 2 bases from V and 0 bases from J, with 6 bases in between. The CDR3 DNA reads TGTGCCAGCAGTTTAACACGAAGCACAGATACGCAGTATTTT. Translation gives CASSLTRSTDTQYF.

The chain carries TRBV13 and TRBJ2-3; either TRBD1 or TRBD2 may fit D (5 bases each). Trimming took 5 bases from V and 7 from J, leaving 19 bases between them. In germline, CDR1 is PRHDT, CDR2 FYEKMQ (reference sequence). This CDR3 is built from 15 residues. This CDR3 reads CASSPLGLGTHTQYF. The DNA of the CDR3 is TGTGCCAGCAGCCCTTTAGGACTGGGGACCCATACGCAGTATTTT.

The sample holds one count of this clone. This rearrangement joins TRBV2 to TRBJ2-4, with D tentatively TRBD1 (5 bases). Deletions cut 9 bases from V and 2 bases from J, with 8 bases between. Germline V lookup: CDR1 SNHLY, CDR2 FYNNEI. This CDR3 comprises 12 residues. The CDR3 bases are TGTGCCAGTCGACAGACCAAAAACATTCAGTACTTC. This encodes CASRQTKNIQYF. The variable domain in full, with the rest retrieved from reference TRBV2 and TRBJ2-4, is EPEVTQTPSHQVTQMGQEVILRCVPISNHLYFYWYRQILGQKVEFLVSFYNNEISEKSEIFDDQFSVERPDGSNFTLKIRSTKLEDSAMYFCASRQTKNIQYFGAGTRLSVL.

The V call is TRBV6-5, the J call TRBJ1-4; D is undetermined. The CDR3 extends over 16 amino acids. V dropped 2 bases and J dropped 8 bases, with 18 bases sitting between them. Germline V gene lookup returns CDR1 MNHEY and CDR2 SVGAGI. The CDR3 sequence is CASSYNRIRVGEKLFF. The CDR3 nucleotides are TGTGCCAGCAGTTACAATAGGATAAGGGTTGGGGAAAAACTGTTTTTT.

V is TRBV4-2 and J is TRBJ2-1; 8 nucleotides line up with TRBD2. The CDR3 spans 17 residues. Losses at the gene ends were 3 bases for V and 3 bases for J; bases not matched to a gene: 10. Per the germline V gene, CDR1 is LGHNA and CDR2 is YNFKEQ. CDR3 loop: CASSQRGELAVYNEQFF. CDR3 DNA sequence: TGTGCCAGCAGCCAGCGGGGAGAACTAGCGGTCTACAATGAGCAGTTCTTC.